The rows below give T cell receptor beta chains drawn from one sample of a study of blood T cell repertoires in COVID-19. The protocol was immunoSEQ multiplex PCR, while the TCRdb copy is restricted to in-frame clones and leaves out a portion. The top ten hold 5.5% to 7.5% of the sample, which has approximately 190,000 clones, around 83% seen once. Sample: peripheral blood. The receptors shown here come from a middle-aged woman with acute or convalescent COVID-19. Each CDR3 is given with its conserved first and last residue. The order of the fields is D gene, V gene, J gene, clone size, CDR3 DNA, CDR3 protein. A D gene is named only where the DNA matches it firmly. Clone size is shown for a subset of rows, as once, few, many or a class of expanded clone.

-	TRBV27	TRBJ2-7	-	TGTGCCAGCAGGGAAGTGTGGGACACCCTCTACGAGCAGTACTTC	CASREVWDTLYEQYF
-	TRBV3-1/TRBV3-2	TRBJ1-1	-	TGTGCCAGCAGCCAAGAGGGGGCGAGGGCTTTCTTT	CASSQEGARAFF
TRBD2	TRBV6-5	TRBJ2-7	-	TGTGCCAGCAGCCGGGAGGGCGGGGGGCCCTACGAGCAGTACTTC	CASSREGGGPYEQYF
-	TRBV19	TRBJ2-7	-	TGTGCCAGTAGTATCGGGACCTACGAGCAGTACTTC	CASSIGTYEQYF
TRBD2	TRBV18	TRBJ2-5	-	TGTGCCAGCTCACCCGGGACTAGCGGGAGGCTGGAGACCCAGTACTTC	CASSPGTSGRLETQYF
-	TRBV5-4	TRBJ2-7	-	TGTGCCAGCAGCGGAGACCAAAGCTCCTACGAGCAGTACTTC	CASSGDQSSYEQYF
-	TRBV3-1/TRBV3-2	TRBJ2-7	once	TGTGCCAGCAGCCAAGGTCCAGCGGGTTCCTACGAGCAGTACTTC	CASSQGPAGSYEQYF
TRBD1	TRBV28	TRBJ1-2	-	TGTGCCAGCAGACCCGACAGGGGGCAGGGTAACTATGGCTACACCTTC	CASRPDRGQGNYGYTF
-	TRBV7-9	TRBJ2-3	-	TGTGCCAGCAGCTTTGCCACGGGTACGCAGTATTTT	CASSFATGTQYF
TRBD2	TRBV7-6	TRBJ2-7	few	TGTGCCAGCAGCTCCGAGACTAGCGGGAGCTTTAAGTACGAGCAGTACTTC	CASSSETSGSFKYEQYF
-	TRBV27	TRBJ1-6	-	TGTGCCAGCCGCAGAGGGAGCTCACCCCTCCACTTT	CASRRGSSPLHF
TRBD2	TRBV5-4	TRBJ2-5	-	TGTGCCAGCAGCGCCAGACTAGCGGGAGGACAAGAGACCCAGTACTTC	CASSARLAGGQETQYF
TRBD2	TRBV28	TRBJ2-5	-	TGTGCCAGCAGTTTACTACAACCCGGGGTAGCGGGGTCCAAGACCCAGTACTTC	CASSLLQPGVAGSKTQYF
TRBD1	TRBV14	TRBJ1-3	-	TGTGCCAGCAGCCAACTCCCCCGGGACAGGGACAGAAACACCATATATTTT	CASSQLPRDRDRNTIYF
TRBD1	TRBV6-2/TRBV6-3	TRBJ1-3	-	TGTGCCAGCAGCGACCCAGGGGGCACCATATATTTT	CASSDPGGTIYF
TRBD2	TRBV6-5	TRBJ2-1	-	TGTGCCAGCAGTTACATCTGGACTAGCGGTGGGAATGAGCAGTTCTTC	CASSYIWTSGGNEQFF
-	TRBV10-3	TRBJ1-1	-	TGTGCCATCAGGGGACTTGCTGAAGCTTTCTTT	CAIRGLAEAFF
-	TRBV19	TRBJ1-3	-	TGTGCCAGTAGCGGAAAGACTACAGGGAAGGGAAACACCATATATTTT	CASSGKTTGKGNTIYF
-	TRBV29-1	TRBJ1-1	-	TGCAGCGTCGCAACGCCAGGGCAGAACACTGAAGCTTTCTTT	CSVATPGQNTEAFF
TRBD1	TRBV5-6	TRBJ1-2	-	TGTGCCAGCAGACGGGACAGGGGGCGGGTTAACTATGGCTACACCTTC	CASRRDRGRVNYGYTF
-	TRBV3-1/TRBV3-2	TRBJ1-2	many	TGTGCCAGCAGCCAAACCCAGGGCTGGGGCTACACCTTC	CASSQTQGWGYTF
TRBD1	TRBV5-1	TRBJ1-1	-	TGCGCCAGCACCCGACAGGGGAGTGTCACTGAAGCTTTCTTT	CASTRQGSVTEAFF
TRBD1	TRBV5-1	TRBJ2-2	-	TGCGCCAGCAGCCAGGGACAGGGGATCGGGGAGCTGTTTTTT	CASSQGQGIGELFF
TRBD2	TRBV18	TRBJ2-7	-	TGTGCCAGCTCACCACGCGGGGGGAGAGACGAGCAGTACTTC	CASSPRGGRDEQYF
-	TRBV19	TRBJ2-1	-	TGTGCCAGTAGCAGTCAAGGGGCTGAGCAGTTCTTC	CASSSQGAEQFF
TRBD2	TRBV13	TRBJ2-1	-	TGTGCCAGCAGCCGACTAGCGGGAGATAATGAGCAGTTCTTC	CASSRLAGDNEQFF
TRBD2	TRBV3-1/TRBV3-2	TRBJ2-5	-	TGTGCCAGCAGCCGAGCGGGGGAAGAGACCCAGTACTTC	CASSRAGEETQYF
-	TRBV9	TRBJ1-5	-	TGTGCCAGCAGTGGGGGAGGAGGCAATCAGCCCCAGCATTTT	CASSGGGGNQPQHF
TRBD1	TRBV30	TRBJ1-1	-	TGTGCCTGGGCTAGACAGGGGAACACTGAAGCTTTCTTT	CAWARQGNTEAFF
-	TRBV18	TRBJ2-5	-	TGTGCCAGCTCACCACTAGCGGAGGAGACCCAGTACTTC	CASSPLAEETQYF
-	TRBV21-1	TRBJ2-1	-	TGTGCCAGCTCACACCGGACAGTATACAATGAGCAGTTCTTC	CASSHRTVYNEQFF
TRBD2	TRBV5-6	TRBJ2-3	-	TGTGCCAGCAGCTTCTTTACTAGCGGCACAGATACGCAGTATTTT	CASSFFTSGTDTQYF